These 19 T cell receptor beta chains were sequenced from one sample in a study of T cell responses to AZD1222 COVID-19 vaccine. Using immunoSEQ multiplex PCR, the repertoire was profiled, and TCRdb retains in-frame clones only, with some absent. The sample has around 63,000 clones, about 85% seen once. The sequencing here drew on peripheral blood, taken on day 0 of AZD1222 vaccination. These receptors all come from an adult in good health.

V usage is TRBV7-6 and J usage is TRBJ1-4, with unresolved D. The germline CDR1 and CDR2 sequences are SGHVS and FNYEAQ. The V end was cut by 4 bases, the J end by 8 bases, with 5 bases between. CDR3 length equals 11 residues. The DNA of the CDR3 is TGTGCCAGCAGCTCAAGCGAAAAACTGTTTTTT. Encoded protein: CASSSSEKLFF.

Here the CDR3 reads CASSLVDPATNEKLFF. For the CDR3, the DNA is TGTGCCAGCAGTCTAGTGGACCCGGCAACTAATGAAAAACTGTTTTTT. This chain joins TRBV27 and TRBJ1-4; no clear D. The CDR3 runs 16 residues. V was trimmed by 5 bases and J by 0 bases, leaving 13 bases between them. Germline lookup yields CDR1 MNHEY and CDR2 SMNVEV (reference sequence).

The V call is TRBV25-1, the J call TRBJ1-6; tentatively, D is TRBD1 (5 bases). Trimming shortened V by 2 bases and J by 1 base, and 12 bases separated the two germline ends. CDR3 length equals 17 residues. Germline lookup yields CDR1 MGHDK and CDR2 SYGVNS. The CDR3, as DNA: TGTGCCAGCAGTGAACGACCAGGGAAGTCCTATAATTCACCCCTCCACTTT. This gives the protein CASSERPGKSYNSPLHF.

For the CDR3, the DNA is TGTGCCAGCAGCTTACAGGGGCCCCCCCTATACAATGAGCAGTTCTTC. Translation gives CASSLQGPPLYNEQFF. J is TRBJ2-1 and V is TRBV7-2, with D perhaps TRBD1 (6 bases). This CDR3 is built from 16 residues. The germline CDR1 and CDR2 sequences are SGHTA and FQGNSA. V was trimmed by 2 bases and J by 4 bases, leaving 15 bases between them.

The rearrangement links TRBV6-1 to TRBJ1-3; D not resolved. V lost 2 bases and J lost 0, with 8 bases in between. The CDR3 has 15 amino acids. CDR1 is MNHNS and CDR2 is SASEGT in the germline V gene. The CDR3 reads CASSEPTLSGNTIYF. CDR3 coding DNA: TGTGCCAGCAGTGAACCCACTCTCTCTGGAAACACCATATATTTT.

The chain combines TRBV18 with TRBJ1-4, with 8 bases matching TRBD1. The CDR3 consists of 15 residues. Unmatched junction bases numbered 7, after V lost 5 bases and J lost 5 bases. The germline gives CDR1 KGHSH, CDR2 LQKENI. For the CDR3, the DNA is TGTGCCAGCTCAGAGGCTGGACAGGGAAATGAAAAACTGTTTTTT. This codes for CASSEAGQGNEKLFF.

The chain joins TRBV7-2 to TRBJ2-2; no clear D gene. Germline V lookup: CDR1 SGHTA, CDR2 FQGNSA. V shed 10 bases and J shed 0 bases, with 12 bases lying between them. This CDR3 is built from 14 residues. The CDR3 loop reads CATRGRANTGELFF. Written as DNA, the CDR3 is TGTGCCACGCGCGGCAGAGCGAACACCGGGGAGCTGTTTTTT.

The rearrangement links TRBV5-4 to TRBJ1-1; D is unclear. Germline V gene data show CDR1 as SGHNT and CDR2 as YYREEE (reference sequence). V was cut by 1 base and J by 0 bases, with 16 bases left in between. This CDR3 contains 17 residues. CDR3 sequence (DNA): TGTGCCAGCAGCTTGCCAGGCAGGAGGAGGATGAACACTGAAGCTTTCTTT. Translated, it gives CASSLPGRRRMNTEAFF.

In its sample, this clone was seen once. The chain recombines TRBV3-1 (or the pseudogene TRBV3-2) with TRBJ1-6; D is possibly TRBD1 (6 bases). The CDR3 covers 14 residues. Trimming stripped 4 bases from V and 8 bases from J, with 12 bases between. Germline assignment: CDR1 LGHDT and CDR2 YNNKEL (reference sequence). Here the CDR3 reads CASSPRDKYSPLHF. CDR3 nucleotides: TGTGCCAGCAGCCCCCGGGACAAGTATTCACCCCTCCACTTT.

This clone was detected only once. DNA of the CDR3: TGTGCCAGCAGCCCTCAGGGGGGGCTTTACAATGAGCAGTTCTTC. Amino acids: CASSPQGGLYNEQFF. The rearrangement links TRBV9 to TRBJ2-1; D is perhaps TRBD1 or TRBD2 (7 bases each). Per germline, CDR1 SGDLS and CDR2 YYNGEE. V gave up 4 bases and J gave up 4 bases, with 15 bases separating them. The CDR3 runs 15 residues.

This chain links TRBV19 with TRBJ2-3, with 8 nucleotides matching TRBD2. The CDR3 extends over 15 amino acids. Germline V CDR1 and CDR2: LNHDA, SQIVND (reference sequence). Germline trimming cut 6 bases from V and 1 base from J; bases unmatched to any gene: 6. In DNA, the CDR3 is TGTGCCAGTAGGGAGCGGGGGAAGGGCACAGATACGCAGTATTTT. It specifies CASRERGKGTDTQYF.

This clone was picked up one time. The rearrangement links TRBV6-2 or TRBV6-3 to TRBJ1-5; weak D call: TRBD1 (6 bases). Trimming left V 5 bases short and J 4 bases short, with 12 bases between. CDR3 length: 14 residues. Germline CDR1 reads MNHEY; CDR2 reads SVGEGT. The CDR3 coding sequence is TGTGCCAGCAGTACAGGACAGACAAATCAGCCCCAGCATTTT. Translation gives CASSTGQTNQPQHF.

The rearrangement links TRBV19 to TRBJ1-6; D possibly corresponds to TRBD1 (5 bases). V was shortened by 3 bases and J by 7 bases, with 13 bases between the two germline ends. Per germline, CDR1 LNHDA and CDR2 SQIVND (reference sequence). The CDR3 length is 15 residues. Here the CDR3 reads CASSMGRVANSPLHF. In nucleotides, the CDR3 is TGTGCCAGTAGTATGGGCAGGGTGGCGAATTCACCCCTCCACTTT.

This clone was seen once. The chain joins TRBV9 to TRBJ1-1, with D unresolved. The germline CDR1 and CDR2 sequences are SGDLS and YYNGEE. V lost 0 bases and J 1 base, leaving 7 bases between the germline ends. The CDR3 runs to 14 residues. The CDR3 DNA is TGTGCCAGCAGCGTAGGTGTCAGGAACACTGAAGCTTTCTTT. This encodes CASSVGVRNTEAFF.

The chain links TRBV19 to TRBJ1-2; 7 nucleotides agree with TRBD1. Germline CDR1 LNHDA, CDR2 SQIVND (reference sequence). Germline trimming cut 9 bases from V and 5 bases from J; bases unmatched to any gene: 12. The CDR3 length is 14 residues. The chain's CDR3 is CASIPQGQGYGYTF. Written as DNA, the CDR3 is TGTGCCAGCATACCACAGGGGCAGGGATATGGCTACACCTTC. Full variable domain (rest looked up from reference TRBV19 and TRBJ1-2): DGGITQSPKYLFRKEGQNVTLSCEQNLNHDAMYWYRQDPGQGLRLIYYSQIVNDFQKGDIAEGYSVSREKKESFPLTVTSAQKNPTAFYLCASIPQGQGYGYTFGSGTRLTVV.

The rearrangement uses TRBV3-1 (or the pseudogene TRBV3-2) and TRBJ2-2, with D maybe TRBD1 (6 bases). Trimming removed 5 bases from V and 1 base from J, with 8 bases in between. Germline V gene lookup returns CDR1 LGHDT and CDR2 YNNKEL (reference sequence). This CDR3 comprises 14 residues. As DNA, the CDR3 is TGTGCCAGCAGCACACAGGGGAACACCGGGGAGCTGTTTTTT. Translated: CASSTQGNTGELFF.

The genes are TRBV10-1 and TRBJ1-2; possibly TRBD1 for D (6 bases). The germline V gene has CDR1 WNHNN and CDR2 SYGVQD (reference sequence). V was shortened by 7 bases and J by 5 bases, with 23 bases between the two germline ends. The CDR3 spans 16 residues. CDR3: CASIRLPGEVWYGYTF. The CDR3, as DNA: TGCGCCAGCATTAGGTTGCCAGGGGAGGTTTGGTATGGCTACACCTTC.

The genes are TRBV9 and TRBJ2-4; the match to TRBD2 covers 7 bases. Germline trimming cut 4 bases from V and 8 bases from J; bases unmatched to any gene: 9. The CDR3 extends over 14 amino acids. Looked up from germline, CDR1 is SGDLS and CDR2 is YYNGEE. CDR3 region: CASSTGLRYHIQYF. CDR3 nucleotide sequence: TGTGCCAGCAGCACGGGACTACGGTACCACATTCAGTACTTC.

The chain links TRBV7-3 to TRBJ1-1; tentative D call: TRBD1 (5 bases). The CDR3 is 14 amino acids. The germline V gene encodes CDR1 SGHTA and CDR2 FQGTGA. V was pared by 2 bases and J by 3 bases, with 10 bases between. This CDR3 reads CASSLQGKDTEAFF. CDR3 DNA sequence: TGTGCCAGCAGCTTACAGGGCAAGGACACTGAAGCTTTCTTT.